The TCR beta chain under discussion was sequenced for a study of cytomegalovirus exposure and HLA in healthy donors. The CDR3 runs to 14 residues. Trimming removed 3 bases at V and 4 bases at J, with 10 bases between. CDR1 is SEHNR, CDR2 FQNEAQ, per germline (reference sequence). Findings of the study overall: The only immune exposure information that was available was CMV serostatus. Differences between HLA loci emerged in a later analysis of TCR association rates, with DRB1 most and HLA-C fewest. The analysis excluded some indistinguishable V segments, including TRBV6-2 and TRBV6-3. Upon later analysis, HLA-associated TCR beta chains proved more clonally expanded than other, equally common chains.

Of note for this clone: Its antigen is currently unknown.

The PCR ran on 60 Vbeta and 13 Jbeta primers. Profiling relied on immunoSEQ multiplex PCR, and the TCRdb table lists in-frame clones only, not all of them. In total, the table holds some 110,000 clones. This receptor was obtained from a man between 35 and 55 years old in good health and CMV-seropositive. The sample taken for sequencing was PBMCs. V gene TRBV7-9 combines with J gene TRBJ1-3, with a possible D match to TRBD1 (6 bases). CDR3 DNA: TGTGCCAGCAGCTTGGGGGCCTGGGGAAACACCATATATTTT. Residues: CASSLGAWGNTIYF.